This TCR beta chain emerged from a study of CD8 T cells in Susac syndrome (dated by TCRdb to about 2019). A note on the overall study: Whether CD8+ T cell activation and differentiation in Susac syndrome was antigen driven was tested using repertoire sequencing. General findings and caveats noted by the study authors: The TCR sequencing and HLA analysis was acknowledged to have included a relatively small number of individuals.

V drops 1 base and J drops 5 bases, leaving 8 bases in between. The germline V gene (reference sequence) supplies CDR1 DFQATT and CDR2 SNEGSKA. The CDR3 goes from the cysteine to the phenylalanine over 13 residues. Of the read, only the CDR3 DNA is kept; its 39 bases are in frame from base 1. Peripheral blood CD8+ and CD4+ T cells from healthy donors, Susac syndrome patients and multiple sclerosis patients were profiled using high-throughput TCR beta sequencing. Healthy donors were included as age- and sex-matched controls. CD8+ TEMRA cells were enriched by FACS, while bulk CD8+ and CD4+ T cells were purified by magnetic negative isolation. Blood was collected in EDTA tubes and processed within 24 hours, with PBMCs isolated through density gradient centrifugation. PBMCs intended for TCR sequencing were cryopreserved in liquid nitrogen and were subsequently thawed in a 37 degrees C water bath. The sorted or isolated CD4+, CD8+ and CD8+ TEMRA cells reached a purity of at least 90%.

RNA was extracted using the RNeasy kit, and about 0.45 to 1 microgram was reverse transcribed with random hexamers. TCR beta CDR3 regions were amplified with the immunoSEQ multiplex PCR assay covering 54 Vbeta and 13 Jbeta segments. PCR amplification bias was corrected by using a synthetic template baseline for primer optimization and computational correction. Turning to the authors' computational methods: Reads were annotated to V, D and J genes per IMGT and analyzed with immunoSEQ Analyzer, keeping only productive sequences. Clonality was computed as one minus Shannon entropy normalized by log2 of the number of productive unique sequences. For each patient and control, public and private clones were evaluated within the 100 most prevalent clones. Susac-specific clones were defined as absent from healthy and MS cohorts, 1052 published viral clones and other ImmuneACCESS disease sequences. TCRdb trimmed the raw reads at Q25, called clones with MiXCR and kept productive beta chains. Every entry covers one CDR3 protein and lists the most common genes and DNA from its rows. The V and J calls, along with clone size, are taken from TCRdb and not from the paper's own processing. The sample table lists about 120,000 distinct CDR3 sequences, roughly 94% of them with a count of one. Of the sample, just over 0.095% is held by the ten largest clones.

As for this clonotype: This clone's antigen is unknown. No per-base quality is available; no much larger clone lies one base away.

Sequenced sample: CD4+ T cells from PBMCs. The sequence came from a human donor in good health. The chain is encoded by TRBV20-1 joined to TRBJ1-4; possibly the D gene is TRBD1, per 5 matching bases. The CDR3 region has the sequence CSARGQGNEKLFF. The nucleotide sequence reads as follows: TGCAGTGCTAGAGGGCAGGGCAATGAAAAACTGTTTTTT.